Listed below are T cell receptor beta chains from one sample, sequenced in a study of blood T cell repertoires in COVID-19. Libraries were prepared by immunoSEQ multiplex PCR; TCRdb keeps only in-frame clonotypes and omits some of them. The sample holds 50,000 or so clones; 80% to 90% are singletons and the top ten take 6.5%. Sequences were obtained from peripheral blood. The receptor source for this set is a man aged 50 or older with active COVID-19. The CDR3 runs from the conserved cysteine through the conserved F or W. A D gene is named only where the DNA matches it firmly. Size values are once, few and many counts, or a class for expanded clones, and some rows have none.

size: large
J: TRBJ1-2
V: TRBV11-2
D: TRBD1
DNA: TGTGCCAGCAGCCTAACAGGGGTTGAAGGCTACACCTTC
CDR3: CASSLTGVEGYTF

size: NA
J: TRBJ2-1
V: TRBV7-7
D: NA
DNA: TGTGCTAGCAGCTTAGACTCCAACAATGAGCAGTTCTTC
CDR3: CASSLDSNNEQFF

size: NA
J: TRBJ1-4
V: TRBV9
D: TRBD1
DNA: TGTGCCAGCAGCGCCCAAATAACGACAGGGGCCGGTGAAAAACTGTTTTTT
CDR3: CASSAQITTGAGEKLFF

size: NA
J: TRBJ1-6
V: TRBV30
D: TRBD1
DNA: TGTGCCTGGAGTGGGACAGGGAATTCACCCCTCCACTTT
CDR3: CAWSGTGNSPLHF

size: NA
J: TRBJ1-1
V: TRBV20-1
D: NA
DNA: TGCAGTGCTACAGGGGACACTGAAGCTTTCTTT
CDR3: CSATGDTEAFF

size: NA
J: TRBJ1-5
V: TRBV7-8
D: NA
DNA: TGTGCCAGCAGCTTAGGGGCCGGCCATTTTGTCGATCAGCCCCAGCATTTT
CDR3: CASSLGAGHFVDQPQHF

size: NA
J: TRBJ2-2
V: TRBV6-2/TRBV6-3
D: NA
DNA: TGTGCCAGCAGCCATTTCTCGAACACCGGGGAGCTGTTTTTT
CDR3: CASSHFSNTGELFF

size: NA
J: TRBJ2-7
V: TRBV5-1
D: NA
DNA: TGCGCCAGCAGCTTGTTTACGGCCTACGAGCAGTACTTC
CDR3: CASSLFTAYEQYF

size: few
J: TRBJ1-5
V: TRBV10-3
D: TRBD1
DNA: TGTGCCGTCGGGACAGATAGCAATCAGCCCCAGCATTTT
CDR3: CAVGTDSNQPQHF

size: few
J: TRBJ1-1
V: TRBV7-9
D: TRBD1
DNA: TGTGCCAGCAGCCTTGGGACAGAAAACACTGAAGCTTTCTTT
CDR3: CASSLGTENTEAFF

size: NA
J: TRBJ1-5
V: TRBV2
D: NA
DNA: TGTGCCAGCAGTGTTTCCGCGGGGAGCAATCAGCCCCAGCATTTT
CDR3: CASSVSAGSNQPQHF

size: few
J: TRBJ2-1
V: TRBV2
D: NA
DNA: TGTGCCAGCAATCTTGGCGGGTGGCGGGGTGAGCAGTTCTTC
CDR3: CASNLGGWRGEQFF

size: once
J: TRBJ2-2
V: TRBV30
D: TRBD1
DNA: TGTGCCTGGAGGACTCGGGACAGGGGCTCGTCCGGGGAGCTGTTTTTT
CDR3: CAWRTRDRGSSGELFF

size: NA
J: TRBJ1-2
V: TRBV27
D: NA
DNA: TGTGCCAGCAGCTTACAGGTACCGCCCCAGGGCTATGGCTACACCTTC
CDR3: CASSLQVPPQGYGYTF

size: NA
J: TRBJ1-1
V: TRBV7-9
D: TRBD1
DNA: TGTGCCAGCAGCGTGGGGACAGGCGATAGAGGAGCTTTCTTT
CDR3: CASSVGTGDRGAFF

size: NA
J: TRBJ1-1
V: TRBV7-2
D: NA
DNA: TGTGCCAGCAGCCTGGCGGGCGTGTCCAGAGGAGCTTTCTTT
CDR3: CASSLAGVSRGAFF

size: NA
J: TRBJ1-1
V: TRBV11-2
D: NA
DNA: TGTGCCAGCAGCTTAGCCGGACAGTGGGGAACTGAAGCTTTCTTT
CDR3: CASSLAGQWGTEAFF

size: NA
J: TRBJ2-1
V: TRBV5-4
D: NA
DNA: TGTGCCAGCAGCTTGGTGGGGGACTTAGGGTACAATGAGCAGTTCTTC
CDR3: CASSLVGDLGYNEQFF

size: few
J: TRBJ1-1
V: TRBV6-5
D: TRBD1
DNA: TGTGCCAGCAGTTTTCTAGGACAGGGGTACACTGAAGCTTTCTTT
CDR3: CASSFLGQGYTEAFF

size: NA
J: TRBJ2-1
V: TRBV11-2
D: TRBD2
DNA: TGTGCCAGCAGCTCCCTTGCCCTATCTAGCGGGAGGGTCAATGAGCAGTTCTTC
CDR3: CASSSLALSSGRVNEQFF

size: NA
J: TRBJ2-7
V: TRBV7-2
D: NA
DNA: TGTGCCAGTCGCAGCGCCTACGAGCAGTACTTC
CDR3: CASRSAYEQYF

size: once
J: TRBJ1-2
V: TRBV6-5
D: NA
DNA: TGTGCCAGCAGCCCAAGAGCGGGGGGGGCGGGTGGCTACACCTTC
CDR3: CASSPRAGGAGGYTF

size: once
J: TRBJ2-2
V: TRBV7-6
D: TRBD2
DNA: TGTGCCAGCAGCTCGGGACTAGTTTACACCGGGGAGCTGTTTTTT
CDR3: CASSSGLVYTGELFF

size: NA
J: TRBJ2-7
V: TRBV5-1
D: NA
DNA: TGCGCCAGCAGCTACACAGCTTACGAGCAGTACTTC
CDR3: CASSYTAYEQYF

size: NA
J: TRBJ1-3
V: TRBV4-1
D: NA
DNA: TGCGCCAGCAGCCTGGACAGCATGCCTGGAAACACCATATATTTT
CDR3: CASSLDSMPGNTIYF

size: NA
J: TRBJ1-1
V: TRBV19
D: TRBD1
DNA: TGTGCCAGTCAGGACAGGGGCCGAAAGAACACTGAAGCTTTCTTT
CDR3: CASQDRGRKNTEAFF

size: NA
J: TRBJ1-4
V: TRBV30
D: TRBD1
DNA: TGTGCCTGGAGCGGACAGGGGGGTGAAAAACTGTTTTTT
CDR3: CAWSGQGGEKLFF